Presented here are 14 T cell receptor beta chains from one specimen sequenced in a study of shared clonotypes between healthy human individuals. Measured with immunoSEQ multiplex PCR; TCRdb has only the in-frame clones, and not every one. The sample lists roughly 500,000 clones, around 96% occurring once. Sequenced input: naive CD4+ T cells sorted from blood. The subset is: CD45RA+ positively selected. Receptors were obtained from a woman in her twenties or thirties in good health.

This clone came up once. The genes are TRBV6-5 and TRBJ1-1; D is undetermined. CDR1 and CDR2 (germline): MNHEY, SVGAGI. The CDR3 has 11 amino acids. The germline V and J ends were trimmed by 5 bases and 7 bases, with 8 bases remaining between them. The DNA of the CDR3 is TGTGCCAGCAGTAAGGAGGGTGAAGCTTTCTTT. Translation: CASSKEGEAFF.

Comments on this clone: The sample holds other DNA sequences that translate to the same CDR3. The chain combines TRBV5-1 with TRBJ2-5, with TRBD2 matching 11 bases. The DNA matches TRBJ2-7 better at its end, which makes the J call doubtful. The CDR3 sequence is 15 residues long. Germline V gives CDR1 SGHRS, CDR2 YFSETQ. The CDR3 DNA follows: TGCGCCAGCAGCCCGACTAGCGGGATTTCCTACGAGCAGTACTTC. Amino acid sequence: CASSPTSGISYEQYF.

This chain links TRBV7-2 with TRBJ1-3, with 9 bases identical to TRBD1. Germline trimming cut 4 bases from V and 1 base from J; bases unmatched to any gene: 8. The length of the CDR3 is 17 residues. Germline lookup yields CDR1 SGHTA and CDR2 FQGNSA. CDR3 in DNA: TGTGCCAGCAGCTCCTCTACAGGGGGCGCATCTGGAAACACCATATATTTT. It encodes CASSSSTGGASGNTIYF.

CDR3 region: CASSLRGGEAYEQYF. CDR3 bases: TGTGCCAGCAGCTTGCGCGGGGGAGAAGCCTACGAGCAGTACTTC. This chain joins TRBV5-6 and TRBJ2-7, with 7 bases lining up with TRBD2. V shed 1 base, J shed 2 bases, and the junction held 6 bases outside the gene matches. This CDR3 spans 15 amino acids. The germline V gene encodes CDR1 SGHDT and CDR2 YYEEEE.

V and J are TRBV18 and TRBJ2-2, with 7 bases lining up with TRBD2. Germline V gene lookup returns CDR1 KGHSH and CDR2 LQKENI. J lost 2 bases, V lost 1 base, and 4 bases had no gene match. The length of the CDR3 is 16 residues. Here the CDR3 DNA reads TGTGCCAGCTCACCACTCTCTAGCGGAAACACCGGGGAGCTGTTTTTT. The encoded protein is CASSPLSSGNTGELFF. Together with reference TRBV18 and TRBJ2-2, the CDR3 gives the full variable domain: NAGVMQNPRHLVRRRGQEARLRCSPMKGHSHVYWYRQLPEEGLKFMVYLQKENIIDESGMPKERFSAEFPKEGPSILRIQQVVRGDSAAYFCASSPLSSGNTGELFFGEGSRLTVL.

V gene TRBV10-1 combines with J gene TRBJ2-2; weak D call: TRBD1 (6 bases). The CDR3 loop spans 14 amino acids. Trimming removed 4 bases from V and 1 base from J, with 7 bases in between. Per the germline V gene, CDR1 is WNHNN and CDR2 is SYGVQD (reference sequence). In DNA form, the CDR3 reads TGCGCCAGCAGTGGGGGGCGGAACACCGGGGAGCTGTTTTTT. It encodes CASSGGRNTGELFF.

The V gene is TRBV5-5, the J gene TRBJ2-1, with D perhaps matching TRBD1 (6 bases). Germline CDR1 reads SGHKS; CDR2 reads YYEKEE (reference sequence). This CDR3 has 15 amino acids. Trimming removed 4 bases from V and 0 bases from J, with 11 bases in between. The CDR3 spells CASSATGYSYNEQFF. The CDR3 DNA reads as TGTGCCAGCAGCGCTACAGGGTACTCCTACAATGAGCAGTTCTTC.

This clone occurred once. Within the sample, other DNA sequences also encode this same CDR3. The gene calls are TRBV5-1 and TRBJ2-3, with 7 bases identical to TRBD2. The CDR3 has 15 amino acids. After removal of 0 bases from V and 6 bases from J, the junction contained 7 bases not matched to a gene. Germline values: CDR1 SGHRS, CDR2 YFSETQ. In DNA, the CDR3 is TGCGCCAGCAGCTTGGTCGCGGGAGCATCTGATACGCAGTATTTT. Translation gives CASSLVAGASDTQYF.

This clone was seen only a few times. This sequence joins TRBV5-4 and TRBJ2-7, with TRBD2 matching over 8 bases. Germline trimming cut 4 bases from V and 5 bases from J; bases unmatched to any gene: 8. The germline CDR1 and CDR2 sequences are SGHNT and YYREEE (reference sequence). The CDR3 extends over 14 amino acids. The CDR3 DNA follows: TGTGCCAGCAGCCCCGTAGCGGGGACCAACGAGCAGTACTTC. It translates to CASSPVAGTNEQYF.

This sequence joins TRBV4-1 and TRBJ1-5, with 7 bases aligning to TRBD1. CDR3 length equals 17 residues. Looked up from germline, CDR1 is MGHRA and CDR2 is YSYEKL. V gave up 4 bases and J gave up 1 base; unmatched junction bases: 10. CDR3 sequence reads: CASSLGKGAKSNQPQHF. For the CDR3, the DNA is TGCGCCAGCAGCCTTGGAAAGGGGGCGAAGAGCAATCAGCCCCAGCATTTT.

The genes are TRBV6-5 and TRBJ2-7; no clear D gene. V gave up 8 bases and J gave up 3 bases, with 14 bases separating them. From germline, CDR1 is MNHEY and CDR2 SVGAGI. The CDR3 runs to 13 residues. The CDR3 is CASEARSHYEQYF. The CDR3 DNA reads as TGTGCCAGCGAGGCTCGGTCGCACTACGAGCAGTACTTC.

The chain has TRBV4-2 and TRBJ1-2, with D unresolved. The length of the CDR3 is 14 residues. Germline V gene data show CDR1 as LGHNA and CDR2 as YNFKEQ. The germline V and J ends were trimmed by 4 bases and 1 base, with 10 bases remaining between them. CDR3 sequence reads: CASSPFTVNYGYTF. CDR3 DNA: TGTGCCAGCAGCCCCTTTACAGTTAACTATGGCTACACCTTC.

The V and J genes are TRBV10-3 and TRBJ1-2; possibly TRBD1 for D (5 bases). Between the trimmed V and J ends, which lost 0 bases and 3 bases, there was a span of 14 bases. Germline CDR1 reads ENHRY; CDR2 reads SYGVKD. This CDR3 spans 16 amino acids. The CDR3: CAISESSGGSHYGYTF. DNA of the CDR3: TGTGCCATCAGTGAGTCCAGTGGGGGGAGTCACTATGGCTACACCTTC.

The chain links TRBV10-3 to TRBJ2-7, with TRBD1 matching 10 bases. The CDR3 contains 14 residues. Germline V gives CDR1 ENHRY, CDR2 SYGVKD. The trim removed 10 bases at V and 5 bases at J, leaving 11 bases unmatched. The CDR3 bases are TGTGCCAGCAGGATAGGGACAGGGGTTAACGAGCAGTACTTC. It codes for CASRIGTGVNEQYF.